This passage covers 28 T cell receptor beta chains from one sample sequenced in a study of cytomegalovirus exposure and HLA in healthy donors. Both 60 Vbeta primers and 13 Jbeta primers went into the PCR. Method: immunoSEQ multiplex PCR; TCRdb's copy keeps in-frame clones and lacks some. This sample has around 150,000 clones, with 68% found just once. Sequencing used PBMCs. All receptors come from a woman aged 40 to 55 in good health and CMV-seropositive.

This chain links TRBV2 with TRBJ1-5; D possibly corresponds to TRBD1 (6 bases). The CDR3 has 13 amino acids. Deletions cut 1 base from V and 7 bases from J, with 8 bases between. Germline V CDR1 and CDR2: SNHLY, FYNNEI. The CDR3, as DNA: TGTGCCAGCAGTGAAGAGGGGGGGCAGCCCCAGCATTTT. As protein: CASSEEGGQPQHF. The variable domain in full, with the rest retrieved from reference TRBV2 and TRBJ1-5, is EPEVTQTPSHQVTQMGQEVILRCVPISNHLYFYWYRQILGQKVEFLVSFYNNEISEKSEIFDDQFSVERPDGSNFTLKIRSTKLEDSAMYFCASSEEGGQPQHFGDGTRLSIL.

The V gene is TRBV28, the J gene TRBJ1-2; a weak D match, TRBD1 (6 bases). Per the germline V gene, CDR1 is MDHEN and CDR2 is SYDVKM. CDR3 length equals 13 residues. Deletions cut 6 bases from V and 4 bases from J, with 12 bases between. CDR3 residues: CASRQGGSYGYTF. CDR3 DNA: TGTGCCAGCAGACAGGGAGGGAGCTATGGCTACACCTTC.

The chain links TRBV28 to TRBJ1-2, with 9 nucleotides matching TRBD1. After removal of 5 bases from V and 5 bases from J, the junction contained 9 bases not matched to a gene. Germline-derived CDR1 and CDR2 are MDHEN and SYDVKM. The CDR3 has 15 residues. CDR3 in amino acids: CASSLDRGPPYGYTF. The DNA of the CDR3 is TGTGCCAGCAGTCTGGACAGGGGTCCCCCTTATGGCTACACCTTC.

The chain has TRBV5-1 and TRBJ2-2; maybe TRBD2 (5 bases). The CDR3 sequence is 15 residues long. Trimming pared 4 bases from V and 6 bases from J, leaving 16 bases between. The germline CDR1 and CDR2 sequences are SGHRS and YFSETQ. The CDR3 protein is CASSALTSPAGELFF. The CDR3 coding sequence is TGCGCCAGCAGCGCCCTTACTAGTCCCGCCGGGGAGCTGTTTTTT.

V usage is TRBV6-1 and J usage is TRBJ2-7, with 9 bases matching TRBD1. This CDR3 has 15 amino acids. Per germline, CDR1 MNHNS and CDR2 SASEGT. Germline trimming cut 6 bases from V and 2 bases from J; bases unmatched to any gene: 8. The chain's CDR3 is CASRDGQGLTYEQYF. The CDR3, as DNA: TGTGCCAGCAGGGACGGACAGGGGTTAACCTACGAGCAGTACTTC.

The V and J genes are TRBV7-3 and TRBJ2-3; no reliable D call. The CDR3 covers 15 residues. The V end was cut by 1 base, the J end by 0 bases, with 8 bases between. Germline CDR1 is SGHTA and CDR2 is FQGTGA. In DNA, the CDR3 is TGTGCCAGCAGCTTAATTGCGCAAAGCACAGATACGCAGTATTTT. Protein sequence: CASSLIAQSTDTQYF.

This clone has only a few counts. The V gene is TRBV12-5, the J gene TRBJ1-1; D is possibly TRBD1 (6 bases). V was trimmed by 7 bases and J by 1 base, leaving 16 bases between them. From germline, CDR1 is LGHNT and CDR2 FRNRAP. CDR3 length: 15 residues. CDR3 nucleotide sequence: TGTGCTAGTGCGGCAGGGGCATCGACGAACACTGAAGCTTTCTTT. It encodes CASAAGASTNTEAFF.

This sequence joins TRBV19 and TRBJ2-1; D not resolved. Trimming stripped 3 bases from V and 7 bases from J, with 7 bases between. The germline gives CDR1 LNHDA, CDR2 SQIVND (reference sequence). CDR3 length equals 12 residues. The CDR3 nucleotides read TGTGCCAGTAGTATTTTAGCTAATGAGCAGTTCTTC. Protein product: CASSILANEQFF.

Concerning this clone itself: A junction boundary mismatches the germline segment, possibly from a read error. The chain uses TRBV4-2 and TRBJ1-5; D is perhaps TRBD1 (5 bases). CDR3 length: 14 residues. Germline V lookup: CDR1 LGHNA, CDR2 YNFKEQ. Written as DNA, the CDR3 is TGTGCCAGCAGCCAAGGACAGCCCTATCAGCCCCAGAATTTT. It specifies CASSQGQPYQPQNF.

This chain joins TRBV4-1 and TRBJ2-4; D remains ambiguous. The germline V gene has CDR1 MGHRA and CDR2 YSYEKL. V lost 1 base, J lost 8 bases, and 15 bases lay in between. The CDR3 totals 15 residues. Here the CDR3 DNA reads TGCGCCAGCAGCCAAGGCTCTCTCCCCCAGGACATTCAGTACTTC. Translating it yields CASSQGSLPQDIQYF.

The genes are TRBV7-8 and TRBJ2-7; 9 bases are a match to TRBD2. The CDR3 is 15 residues long. Per germline, CDR1 SGHVS and CDR2 FQNEAQ. V lost 2 bases, J lost 7 bases, and 9 bases stayed unmatched. The CDR3: CASSLSAGGPEEQYF. CDR3 DNA sequence: TGTGCCAGCAGCTTAAGTGCGGGAGGGCCGGAGGAGCAGTACTTC.

This clone was found a few times. Relative to the germline gene, one junction end is altered; a read error may explain this. The chain has TRBV5-1 and TRBJ2-5; the D gene is possibly TRBD2 (6 bases). CDR3 length: 14 amino acids. Germline V lookup: CDR1 SGHRS, CDR2 YFSETQ. The CDR3 DNA follows: TGCGCCAGCAGCTTGGCTCGCGGGACCCTCTTTCTGGACTTC. Translation gives CASSLARGTLFLDF.

The J gene is TRBJ2-7, the V gene TRBV29-1; 7 bases map to TRBD2. Germline CDR1 reads SQVTM; CDR2 reads ANQGSEA. CDR3 size: 12 residues. The V gene end was trimmed by 7 bases and the J gene end by 2 bases; junction bases not matched to a gene: 5. The CDR3 reads CSALGGPYEQYF. In nucleotides, the CDR3 is TGCAGCGCCCTGGGAGGGCCCTACGAGCAGTACTTC.

The rearrangement uses TRBV6-6 and TRBJ1-6; no firm D call. Germline loops: CDR1 MNHNY, CDR2 SVGAGI (reference sequence). The CDR3 consists of 12 residues. Trimming cost V 2 bases and J 10 bases, with 6 bases left between them. The CDR3 DNA sequence: TGTGCCAGCAGTTACCGAGGCTCACCCCTCCACTTT. Amino acids: CASSYRGSPLHF.

This clone was counted a single time. The chain joins TRBV7-9 to TRBJ2-1, with unresolved D. Trimming removed 4 bases from V and 6 bases from J, with 7 bases in between. Germline V gene data show CDR1 as SEHNR and CDR2 as FQNEAQ (reference sequence). The CDR3 is 12 amino acids. CDR3 residues: CASSSGRNEQFF. The DNA of the CDR3 is TGTGCCAGCAGCTCAGGCCGCAATGAGCAGTTCTTC.

This rearrangement joins TRBV6-5 to TRBJ1-3, with 7 bases matching TRBD1. Germline loops: CDR1 MNHEY, CDR2 SVGAGI. Germline trimming cut 6 bases from V and 2 bases from J; bases unmatched to any gene: 7. The CDR3 sequence is 15 residues long. The CDR3 region has the DNA TGTGCCAGCAGCCAGGGACAGTCAGCTGGAAACACCATATATTTT. The encoded protein is CASSQGQSAGNTIYF.

In this sample, this clone turned up a few times. The V call is TRBV19, the J call TRBJ1-1; 9 nucleotides line up with TRBD1. V lost 3 bases to trimming and J lost 9 bases; unmatched junction nucleotides: 11. CDR3 size: 15 residues. Germline CDR1 is LNHDA and CDR2 is SQIVND (reference sequence). DNA for the CDR3: TGTGCCAGTAGTATTCCCGGGACAGGGAATGGGAAAGCTTTCTTT. It specifies CASSIPGTGNGKAFF.

The J gene is TRBJ2-1, the V gene TRBV7-2; D gene uncertain. Trimming cost V 6 bases and J 15 bases, with 15 bases left between them. Germline V gene sequence: CDR1 SGHTA, CDR2 FQGNSA. CDR3 length equals 11 residues. CDR3 nucleotide sequence: TGTGCCAGCAGTTACGGGTCTTTGGGGTTCTTC. It specifies CASSYGSLGFF.

The gene calls are TRBV4-2 and TRBJ1-2, with no clear D. The CDR3 totals 14 residues. The ends were cut back, 0 bases at V and 7 bases at J, with 12 bases in the middle. CDR1 LGHNA and CDR2 YNFKEQ come from the germline V gene. CDR3 amino acids: CASSQETPGGGYTF. The CDR3 DNA follows: TGTGCCAGCAGCCAAGAAACCCCAGGAGGTGGCTACACCTTC.

This chain connects TRBV10-3 to TRBJ1-1; D remains ambiguous. V was pared by 6 bases and J by 1 base, with 15 bases between. This CDR3 comprises 15 residues. Germline V lookup: CDR1 ENHRY, CDR2 SYGVKD. The CDR3 DNA reads as TGTGCCATCAGAACCCAGGAACTGGGGAACACTGAAGCTTTCTTT. Its protein product is CAIRTQELGNTEAFF.

The rearrangement joins TRBV5-1 to TRBJ1-6; 9 bases fit TRBD1. The V gene end was trimmed by 1 base and the J gene end by 7 bases; junction bases not matched to a gene: 3. The CDR3 consists of 15 residues. In germline, CDR1 is SGHRS, CDR2 YFSETQ. The CDR3 DNA is TGCGCCAGCAGCTTGCAGGACAGGGGAAATTCACCCCTCCACTTT. It is translated as CASSLQDRGNSPLHF. Filled out from reference TRBV5-1 and TRBJ1-6, the complete variable domain reads KAGVTQTPRYLIKTRGQQVTLSCSPISGHRSVSWYQQTPGQGLQFLFEYFSETQRNKGNFPGRFSGRQFSNSRSEMNVSTLELGDSALYLCASSLQDRGNSPLHFGNGTRLTVT.

The chain couples TRBV27 to TRBJ2-5; the D is unclear. With 3 bases removed from V and 2 bases from J, the gap between germline ends came to 7 bases. This CDR3 is built from 13 residues. The germline CDR1 and CDR2 sequences are MNHEY and SMNVEV (reference sequence). CDR3 coding DNA: TGTGCCAGCAGTTTCAACAGTCAAGAGACCCAGTACTTC. This encodes CASSFNSQETQYF.

V is TRBV28 and J is TRBJ1-5; possibly TRBD1 for D (5 bases). This CDR3 is built from 15 residues. Germline V gene lookup returns CDR1 MDHEN and CDR2 SYDVKM. V was clipped by 3 bases and J by 5 bases, with 14 bases between them. The chain's CDR3 is CASSLGGRIDQPQHF. In nucleotides, the CDR3 is TGTGCCAGCAGTTTGGGGGGGAGAATTGATCAGCCCCAGCATTTT.

The chain joins TRBV18 to TRBJ1-2; TRBD1 aligns across 7 bases. The CDR3 totals 14 residues. V shed 4 bases, J shed 2 bases, and the junction held 4 bases outside the gene matches. CDR1 is KGHSH and CDR2 is LQKENI in the germline V gene. The CDR3 DNA is TGTGCCAGCTCACGACAGGGTGAGAACTATGGCTACACCTTC. Its translation is CASSRQGENYGYTF.

As for this clone: Sequence at one end of the junction differs from germline and may be a read error. Other DNA variants within this sample encode the same CDR3. CDR3: CASSLTSTGTTDTQYF. The CDR3 nucleotides read TGTGCCAGCAGCCTAACCTCGACAGGAACCACAGATACACAGTATTTT. The chain joins TRBV7-2 to TRBJ2-3, with D possibly being TRBD1 (6 bases). Germline V gene data show CDR1 as SGHTA and CDR2 as FQGNSA. The CDR3 is made up of 16 amino acids.

The rearrangement uses TRBV6-5 and TRBJ1-2; D remains ambiguous. CDR3 length: 13 amino acids. Deletions cut 5 bases from V and 2 bases from J, with 9 bases between. Germline lookup yields CDR1 MNHEY and CDR2 SVGAGI. This chain's CDR3 is CASSLQTNYGYTF. The CDR3 nucleotides are TGTGCCAGCAGTCTACAGACCAACTATGGCTACACCTTC.

The chain employs TRBV28 and TRBJ2-2, with D tentatively TRBD2 (5 bases). This CDR3 contains 15 residues. V dropped 2 bases and J dropped 10 bases, with 17 bases sitting between them. Germline-derived CDR1 and CDR2 are MDHEN and SYDVKM. CDR3 region: CASSLGSPARKELFF. CDR3 nucleotide sequence: TGTGCCAGCAGTTTAGGGAGCCCTGCGAGGAAGGAGCTGTTTTTT.

The chain has TRBV7-9 and TRBJ1-2, with 7 nucleotides matching TRBD1. The trim removed 5 bases at V and 7 bases at J, leaving 4 bases unmatched. Germline CDR1 SEHNR, CDR2 FQNEAQ (reference sequence). The CDR3 totals 12 residues. This CDR3 reads CASSQGQRGYTF. CDR3 DNA sequence: TGTGCCAGCAGCCAGGGACAGCGTGGCTACACCTTC.